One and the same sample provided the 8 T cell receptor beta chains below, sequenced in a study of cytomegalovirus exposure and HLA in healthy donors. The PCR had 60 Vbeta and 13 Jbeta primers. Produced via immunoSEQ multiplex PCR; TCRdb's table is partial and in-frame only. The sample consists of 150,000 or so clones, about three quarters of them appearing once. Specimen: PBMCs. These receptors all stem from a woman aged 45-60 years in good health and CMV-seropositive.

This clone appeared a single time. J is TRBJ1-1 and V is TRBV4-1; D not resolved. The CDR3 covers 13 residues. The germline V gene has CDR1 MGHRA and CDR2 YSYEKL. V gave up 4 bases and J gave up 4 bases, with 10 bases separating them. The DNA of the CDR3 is TGCGCCAGCAGCCTAACTCGGGGCACTGAAGCTTTCTTT. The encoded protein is CASSLTRGTEAFF.

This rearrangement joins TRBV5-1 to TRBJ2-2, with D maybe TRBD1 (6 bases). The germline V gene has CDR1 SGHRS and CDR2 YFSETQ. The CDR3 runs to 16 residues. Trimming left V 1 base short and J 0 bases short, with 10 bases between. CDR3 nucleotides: TGCGCCAGCAGCTTGTGGGGACAAGCGAACACCGGGGAGCTGTTTTTT. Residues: CASSLWGQANTGELFF.

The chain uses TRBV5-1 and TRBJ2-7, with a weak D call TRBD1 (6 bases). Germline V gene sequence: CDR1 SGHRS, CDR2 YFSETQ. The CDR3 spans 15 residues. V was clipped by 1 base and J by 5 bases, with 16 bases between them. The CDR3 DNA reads TGCGCCAGCAGCTTGACAAACAGGGATTTTGACGAGCAGTACTTC. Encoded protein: CASSLTNRDFDEQYF.

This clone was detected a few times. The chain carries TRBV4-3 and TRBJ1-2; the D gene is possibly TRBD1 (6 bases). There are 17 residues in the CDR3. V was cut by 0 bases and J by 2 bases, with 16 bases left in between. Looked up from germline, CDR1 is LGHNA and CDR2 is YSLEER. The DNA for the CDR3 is TGCGCCAGCAGCCAAGATTGGGACGGACAGACGAACTATGGCTACACCTTC. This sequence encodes CASSQDWDGQTNYGYTF.

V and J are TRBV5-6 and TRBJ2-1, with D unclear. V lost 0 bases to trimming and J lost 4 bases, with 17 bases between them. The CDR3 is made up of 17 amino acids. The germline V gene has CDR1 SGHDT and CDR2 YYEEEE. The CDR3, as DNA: TGTGCCAGCAGCTTGGCCGTTCGGGTTACCCTATACAATGAGCAGTTCTTC. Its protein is CASSLAVRVTLYNEQFF.

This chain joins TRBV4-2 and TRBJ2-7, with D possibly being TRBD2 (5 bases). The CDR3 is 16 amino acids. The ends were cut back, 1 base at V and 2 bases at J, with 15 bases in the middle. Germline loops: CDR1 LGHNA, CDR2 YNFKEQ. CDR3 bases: TGTGCCAGCAGCCAAGGGTTAGGCGGGCCCCCCTACGAGCAGTACTTC. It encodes CASSQGLGGPPYEQYF.

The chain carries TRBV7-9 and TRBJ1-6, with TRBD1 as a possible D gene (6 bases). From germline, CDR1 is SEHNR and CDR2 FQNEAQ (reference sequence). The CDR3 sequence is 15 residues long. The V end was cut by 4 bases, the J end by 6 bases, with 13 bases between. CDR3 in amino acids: CASSSWTDPNSPLHF. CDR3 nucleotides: TGTGCCAGCAGCTCATGGACAGACCCTAATTCACCCCTCCACTTT. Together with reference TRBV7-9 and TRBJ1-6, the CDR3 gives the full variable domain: DTGVSQNPRHKITKRGQNVTFRCDPISEHNRLYWYRQTLGQGPEFLTYFQNEAQLEKSRLLSDRFSAERPKGSFSTLEIQRTEQGDSAMYLCASSSWTDPNSPLHFGNGTRLTVT.

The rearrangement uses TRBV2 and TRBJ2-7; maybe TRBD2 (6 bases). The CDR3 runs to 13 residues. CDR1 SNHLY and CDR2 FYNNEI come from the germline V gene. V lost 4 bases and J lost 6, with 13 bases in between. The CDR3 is CASSVEGSSEQYF. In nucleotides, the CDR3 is TGTGCCAGCAGTGTGGAGGGGAGCTCCGAGCAGTACTTC. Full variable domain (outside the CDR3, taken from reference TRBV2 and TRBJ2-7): EPEVTQTPSHQVTQMGQEVILRCVPISNHLYFYWYRQILGQKVEFLVSFYNNEISEKSEIFDDQFSVERPDGSNFTLKIRSTKLEDSAMYFCASSVEGSSEQYFGPGTRLTVT.